The 26 T cell receptor beta chains listed next were all sequenced from one sample in a study of blood T cells in healthy people across ages. The second PCR ran roughly 6 to 11 cycles with a sample-barcoded 5' primer and J-beta primers. TCRdb re-analysed the 5' RACE reads in MiXCR, keeping a single row per CDR3 protein. The data hold hundreds of thousands of distinct CDR3 sequences, with approximately 60% observed a single time. The sequenced sample was blood. The source is a middle-aged man in good health.

This clonotype has a handful of counts. The rearrangement links TRBV7-2 to TRBJ2-3; weak D call: TRBD1 (6 bases). In germline, CDR1 is SGHTA, CDR2 FQGNSA. The CDR3 has 19 residues. Trimming stripped 1 base from V and 4 bases from J, with 24 bases between. CDR3 bases: TGTGCCAGCAGCTTAGATTCCTTACCCCTGGGACATCAGGCAGATACGCAGTATTTT. Translating it yields CASSLDSLPLGHQADTQYF.

The chain links TRBV3-1 to TRBJ2-6, with D possibly called TRBD1 or TRBD2 (6 bases each). The germline gives CDR1 LGHDT, CDR2 YNNKEL (reference sequence). This CDR3 region has 17 residues. Trimming shortened V by 4 bases and J by 2 bases, and 15 bases separated the two germline ends. CDR3 in amino acids: CASSLQGGQPGANVLTF. The CDR3, as DNA: TGTGCCAGCAGCCTACAGGGAGGCCAACCTGGGGCCAACGTCCTGACTTTC.

The chain recombines TRBV12-5 with TRBJ1-2; D unclear. Germline CDR1 and CDR2: LGHNT and FRNRAP. The V end lost 6 bases, the J end lost 10 bases, and 21 bases lay between the germline ends. This CDR3 has 14 amino acids. CDR3 region: CASGASGSLEVYTF. CDR3 coding DNA: TGTGCTAGTGGCGCCTCGGGCTCGCTGGAAGTCTACACCTTC.

The V gene is TRBV5-4, the J gene TRBJ1-1; D ambiguous. Trimming shortened V by 0 bases and J by 0 bases, and 12 bases separated the two germline ends. CDR3 length: 16 residues. Germline V gene data show CDR1 as SGHNT and CDR2 as YYREEE (reference sequence). CDR3 protein: CASSLEATRLNTEAFF. Here the CDR3 DNA reads TGTGCCAGCAGCTTGGAGGCGACCAGACTGAACACTGAAGCTTTCTTT.

This clonotype was seen at least ten times. V gene TRBV7-6 combines with J gene TRBJ1-4, with D maybe TRBD1 (6 bases). Germline values: CDR1 SGHVS, CDR2 FNYEAQ. V was trimmed by 2 bases and J by 0 bases, leaving 16 bases between them. The CDR3 sequence is 18 residues long. The CDR3 DNA is TGTGCCAGCAGCTTAAGTGTTGGGGGCGCCGCAACTAATGAAAAACTGTTTTTT. Residues: CASSLSVGGAATNEKLFF.

V gene TRBV28 combines with J gene TRBJ1-1; D is uncertain. The V gene's germline CDR1 is MDHEN and CDR2 SYDVKM. The CDR3 is 14 residues long. V lost 3 bases to trimming and J lost 5 bases, with 13 bases between them. The CDR3 loop is CASSFDQARTEAFF. CDR3 in DNA: TGTGCCAGCAGTTTTGATCAGGCGCGGACTGAAGCTTTCTTT.

This clonotype showed up just a few times. The chain is built from TRBV4-2 and TRBJ2-3; D is tentatively TRBD1 or TRBD2 (5 bases each). CDR3 size: 17 residues. Trimming stripped 3 bases from V and 0 bases from J, with 16 bases between. Germline CDR1 is LGHNA and CDR2 is YNFKEQ. The CDR3 sequence: CASSQTGTQLSTDTQYF. The CDR3 nucleotides read TGTGCCAGCAGCCAGACCGGGACCCAGCTAAGCACAGATACGCAGTATTTT.

This chain links TRBV5-4 with TRBJ2-1; 7 positions agree with TRBD2. V shed 2 bases, J shed 9 bases, and the junction held 11 bases outside the gene matches. Germline CDR1 and CDR2: SGHNT and YYREEE (reference sequence). The CDR3 contains 15 residues. The CDR3, as DNA: TGTGCCAGCAGCTTAACCGGGAGGTCAGGGAGTGAGCAGTTCTTC. This sequence encodes CASSLTGRSGSEQFF.

The chain recombines TRBV5-4 with TRBJ2-7; D is unclear. CDR1 and CDR2 from the germline V gene are SGHNT and YYREEE (reference sequence). Trimming cost V 3 bases and J 1 base, with 14 bases left between them. This CDR3 spans 15 amino acids. DNA for the CDR3: TGTGCCAGCAGCTCGCCCCAACAGAGGTCCTACGAGCAGTACTTC. It yields the protein CASSSPQQRSYEQYF.

Concerning this clonotype: One junction end disagrees with the germline gene, perhaps due to a read error. The chain employs TRBV20-1 and TRBJ2-3; TRBD1 is a possible D gene (6 bases). CDR3 length: 12 amino acids. The germline V gene has CDR1 DFQATT and CDR2 SNEGSKA (reference sequence). In nucleotides, the CDR3 is TGCAGTGCTGGAGATCGGACAGATACGCAGTGTTTT. Its protein product is CSAGDRTDTQCF.

The rearrangement links TRBV5-1 to TRBJ2-7; 8 bases are a match to TRBD1. The CDR3 has 13 amino acids. Trimming at V came to 4 bases and at J to 5 bases, leaving 5 bases not matched to a gene. Germline values: CDR1 SGHRS, CDR2 YFSETQ. This CDR3 is CASSRDRGNEQYF. The CDR3, as DNA: TGCGCCAGCAGCCGCGACAGGGGAAACGAGCAGTACTTC.

This clonotype has a handful of counts. As DNA, the CDR3 is TGTGCCAGCAGCACCAATCCGGGAGGTGAAAAACTGTTTTTT. Its protein product is CASSTNPGGEKLFF. The V gene is TRBV7-6, the J gene TRBJ1-4; D is unresolved. The V end lost 5 bases, the J end lost 7 bases, and 14 bases lay between the germline ends. Germline CDR1 is SGHVS and CDR2 is FNYEAQ. The CDR3 consists of 14 residues.

The chain couples TRBV14 to TRBJ2-7; the D is unclear. The V end was cut by 4 bases, the J end by 3 bases, with 19 bases between. Per the germline V gene, CDR1 is SGHDN and CDR2 is FVKESK. There are 16 residues in the CDR3. The CDR3 DNA is TGTGCCAGCAGCCCCCGCACCGGGCGACCAATCTACGAGCAGTACTTC. Translating it yields CASSPRTGRPIYEQYF.

The table lists this clonotype with a count of one. The gene calls are TRBV10-3 and TRBJ2-3; TRBD2 agrees at 12 bases. The CDR3 extends over 16 amino acids. Germline CDR1 and CDR2: ENHRY and SYGVKD. The V gene end was trimmed by 6 bases and the J gene end by 4 bases; junction bases not matched to a gene: 8. The CDR3 protein is CAIRPTSGGFPDTQYF. In nucleotides, the CDR3 is TGTGCCATCAGACCTACTAGCGGGGGGTTTCCAGATACGCAGTATTTT.

The chain has TRBV2 and TRBJ1-1; TRBD1 is a possible D gene (5 bases). Trimming removed 2 bases at V and 2 bases at J, with 12 bases between. The CDR3 runs 15 residues. The germline V gene encodes CDR1 SNHLY and CDR2 FYNNEI. The CDR3 region has the DNA TGTGCCAGCAGTGAACGGGCAGGGCAAAACACTGAAGCTTTCTTT. Translated, it gives CASSERAGQNTEAFF.

This clonotype has only a few counts. The rearrangement uses TRBV5-1 and TRBJ2-3; D unclear. In germline, CDR1 is SGHRS, CDR2 YFSETQ. The length of the CDR3 is 13 residues. With 3 bases removed from V and 4 bases from J, the gap between germline ends came to 9 bases. DNA of the CDR3: TGCGCCAGCAGCTCTCAGACGGCAGATACGCAGTATTTT. Translating it yields CASSSQTADTQYF. The entire variable domain, with the rest obtained from reference TRBV5-1 and TRBJ2-3, is as follows: KAGVTQTPRYLIKTRGQQVTLSCSPISGHRSVSWYQQTPGQGLQFLFEYFSETQRNKGNFPGRFSGRQFSNSRSEMNVSTLELGDSALYLCASSSQTADTQYFGPGTRLTVL.

The V gene is TRBV5-4, the J gene TRBJ2-5; 10 positions agree with TRBD1. Germline CDR1 is SGHNT and CDR2 is YYREEE (reference sequence). The CDR3 consists of 16 residues. The V segment lost 3 bases and the J segment 3 bases; nucleotides outside the gene matches: 8. CDR3 sequence reads: CASSSGWTGGKETQYF. In nucleotides, the CDR3 is TGTGCCAGCAGCTCCGGGTGGACAGGGGGAAAAGAGACCCAGTACTTC.

This clonotype appeared many times. The chain has TRBV3-1 and TRBJ2-7, with 10 bases lining up with TRBD2. This CDR3 is 15 amino acids long. V lost 2 bases and J lost 2; bases outside the gene matches: 3. Germline V gives CDR1 LGHDT, CDR2 YNNKEL (reference sequence). In DNA, the CDR3 is TGTGCCAGCAGCCAACAAGCGGGAGGGCCCTACGAGCAGTACTTC. Translation gives CASSQQAGGPYEQYF.

This chain connects TRBV7-2 to TRBJ1-2; 8 positions match TRBD1. This CDR3 spans 16 amino acids. V was pared by 1 base and J by 7 bases, with 11 bases of the junction left unmatched. Looked up from germline, CDR1 is SGHTA and CDR2 is FQGNSA. CDR3 DNA: TGTGCCAGCAGCTTAGGACCTGCAGGGGGCGAGGGTGGCTACACCTTC. It encodes CASSLGPAGGEGGYTF. Full variable domain (remainder filled in from reference TRBV7-2 and TRBJ1-2): GAGVSQSPSNKVTEKGKDVELRCDPISGHTALYWYRQSLGQGLEFLIYFQGNSAPDKSGLPSDRFSAERTGGSVSTLTIQRTQQEDSAVYLCASSLGPAGGEGGYTFGSGTRLTVV.

About this clonotype: Its ends do not fully match the called genes, so a read error is possible. The genes are TRBV4-3 and TRBJ2-7; D perhaps matches TRBD2 (5 bases). The CDR3 covers 14 residues. From germline, CDR1 is LGHNA and CDR2 YSLEER. CDR3 coding DNA: TGCGCCAGCAGCCAAGATCTAGCTACCTACGAGCGGTACTTC. Protein: CASSQDLATYERYF.

This chain joins TRBV28 and TRBJ2-6; D not certain. This CDR3 has 16 amino acids. Trimming took off 7 bases at V and 0 bases at J, with 13 bases between the two ends. Germline V lookup: CDR1 MDHEN, CDR2 SYDVKM. The CDR3 sequence: CASKPLDNSGANVLTF. CDR3 sequence (DNA): TGTGCCAGCAAACCGCTAGACAACTCTGGGGCCAACGTCCTGACTTTC. The whole variable domain, remainder taken from reference TRBV28 and TRBJ2-6, is DVKVTQSSRYLVKRTGEKVFLECVQDMDHENMFWYRQDPGLGLRLIYFSYDVKMKEKGDIPEGYSVSREKKERFSLILESASTNQTSMYLCASKPLDNSGANVLTFGAGSRLTVL.

Only a few counts were recorded for this clonotype. The chain links TRBV24-1 to TRBJ2-3, with unresolved D. V was trimmed by 7 bases and J by 2 bases, leaving 6 bases between them. The CDR3 covers 12 residues. Looked up from germline, CDR1 is KGHDR and CDR2 is SFDVKD. CDR3: CATSINTDTQYF. The CDR3 DNA sequence: TGTGCCACCAGCATAAACACAGATACGCAGTATTTT.

The V call is TRBV29-1, the J call TRBJ1-5, with no clear D. V gave up 4 bases and J gave up 0 bases, with 10 bases separating them. CDR1 SQVTM and CDR2 ANQGSEA come from the germline V gene. This CDR3 region has 14 residues. CDR3 bases: TGCAGCGTTGTGGAGGGTTATAGCAATCAGCCCCAGCATTTT. Protein product: CSVVEGYSNQPQHF.

This chain links TRBV14 with TRBJ2-3; 7 bases fit TRBD1. The V segment lost 6 bases and the J segment 1 base; nucleotides outside the gene matches: 7. This CDR3 region has 15 residues. The germline CDR1 and CDR2 sequences are SGHDN and FVKESK. The CDR3 coding sequence is TGTGCCAGCAGACCGAAGGGACAGCGCACAGATACGCAGTATTTT. Its translation is CASRPKGQRTDTQYF.

This chain links TRBV11-2 with TRBJ2-3; D unresolved. V was cut by 5 bases and J by 4 bases, with 22 bases left in between. CDR3 length: 17 amino acids. Germline V gene data show CDR1 as SGHAT and CDR2 as FQNNGV. CDR3 residues: CASSRLARTTVPDTQYF. The DNA of the CDR3 is TGTGCCAGCAGCCGACTTGCCCGGACGACGGTCCCAGATACGCAGTATTTT.

This clonotype occurred once. V usage is TRBV7-2 and J usage is TRBJ2-5; 11 bases are shared with TRBD2. This CDR3 contains 17 residues. The junction had 13 bases not matched to a gene; V was cut back by 5 bases and J by 5 bases. Germline V lookup: CDR1 SGHTA, CDR2 FQGNSA. Written as DNA, the CDR3 is TGTGCCAGCAGCCCTGGCTTAGCGGGGGGGCCCGGTGAGACCCAGTACTTC. This gives the protein CASSPGLAGGPGETQYF.